This T cell receptor beta chain comes out of a study of blood T cell repertoires in COVID-19. Overall study context: The analysed material was cDNA or gDNA that came from T cells, B-cell-depleted T cells, or PBMCs.

Per the original methods: For nucleated cells, counts were estimated from reference gene primer amplification. Libraries were prepared by immunoSEQ multiplex PCR; TCRdb keeps only in-frame clonotypes and omits some of them. V, J and clone size reflect that table, while D and trimming were determined from the DNA. The sample yields 250,000 to 350,000 clones, 88% seen once. The CDR3 covers 15 residues. V lost 5 bases to trimming and J lost 0 bases; unmatched junction nucleotides: 8. Per germline, CDR1 SGHRS and CDR2 YFSETQ. This clone was observed once. The V call is TRBV5-1, the J call TRBJ2-7; 7 nucleotides match TRBD1. The clonotype comes from a man aged 18-30 years with active or convalescent COVID-19. The sample consisted of peripheral blood. CDR3 in amino acids: CASRKGQQSSYEQYF. Written as DNA, the CDR3 is TGCGCCAGCAGAAAGGGACAGCAGAGCTCCTACGAGCAGTACTTC. Supplemented by reference TRBV5-1 and TRBJ2-7, the full variable domain reads KAGVTQTPRYLIKTRGQQVTLSCSPISGHRSVSWYQQTPGQGLQFLFEYFSETQRNKGNFPGRFSGRQFSNSRSEMNVSTLELGDSALYLCASRKGQQSSYEQYFGPGTRLTVT.